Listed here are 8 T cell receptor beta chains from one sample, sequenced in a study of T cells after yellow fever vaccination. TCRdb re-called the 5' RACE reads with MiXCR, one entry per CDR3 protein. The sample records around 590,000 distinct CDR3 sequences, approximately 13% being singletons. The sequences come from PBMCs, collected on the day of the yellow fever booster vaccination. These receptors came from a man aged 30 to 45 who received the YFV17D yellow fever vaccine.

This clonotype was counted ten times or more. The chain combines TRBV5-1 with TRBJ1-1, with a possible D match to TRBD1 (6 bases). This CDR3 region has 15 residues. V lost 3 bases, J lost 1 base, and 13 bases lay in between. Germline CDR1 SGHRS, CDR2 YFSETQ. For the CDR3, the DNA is TGCGCCAGCAGCTCCTCCGGGACAAAGAACACTGAAGCTTTCTTT. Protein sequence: CASSSSGTKNTEAFF. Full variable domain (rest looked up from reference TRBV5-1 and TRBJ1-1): KAGVTQTPRYLIKTRGQQVTLSCSPISGHRSVSWYQQTPGQGLQFLFEYFSETQRNKGNFPGRFSGRQFSNSRSEMNVSTLELGDSALYLCASSSSGTKNTEAFFGQGTRLTVV.

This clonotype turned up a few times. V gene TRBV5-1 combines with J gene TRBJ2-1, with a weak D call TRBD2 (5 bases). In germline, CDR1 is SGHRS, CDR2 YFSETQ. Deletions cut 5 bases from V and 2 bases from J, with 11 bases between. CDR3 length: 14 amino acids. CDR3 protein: CASRAESPYNEQFF. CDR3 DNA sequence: TGCGCCAGCAGAGCGGAGAGCCCCTACAATGAGCAGTTCTTC.

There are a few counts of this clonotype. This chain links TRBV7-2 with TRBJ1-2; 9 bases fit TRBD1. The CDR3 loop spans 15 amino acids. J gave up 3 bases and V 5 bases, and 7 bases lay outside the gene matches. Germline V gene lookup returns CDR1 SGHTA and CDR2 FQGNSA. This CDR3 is CASSGRTGDHYGYTF. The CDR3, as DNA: TGTGCCAGCAGCGGACGGACAGGGGATCACTATGGCTACACCTTC.

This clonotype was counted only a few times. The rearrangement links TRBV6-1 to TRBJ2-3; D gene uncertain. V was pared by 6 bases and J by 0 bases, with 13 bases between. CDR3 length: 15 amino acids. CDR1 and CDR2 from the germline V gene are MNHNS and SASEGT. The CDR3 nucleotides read TGTGCCAGCAGGGCCCGAGGTCGGAGCACAGATACGCAGTATTTT. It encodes CASRARGRSTDTQYF.

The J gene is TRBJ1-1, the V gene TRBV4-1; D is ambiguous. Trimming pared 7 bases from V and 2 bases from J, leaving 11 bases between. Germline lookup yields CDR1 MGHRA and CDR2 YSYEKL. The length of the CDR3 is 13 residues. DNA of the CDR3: TGCGCCAGCACTCGCCGGGTCAACACTGAAGCTTTCTTT. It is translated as CASTRRVNTEAFF.

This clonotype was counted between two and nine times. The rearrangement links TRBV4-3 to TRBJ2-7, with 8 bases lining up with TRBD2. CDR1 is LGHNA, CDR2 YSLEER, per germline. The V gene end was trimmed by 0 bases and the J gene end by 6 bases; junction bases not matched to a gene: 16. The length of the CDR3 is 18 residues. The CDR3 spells CASSQDPPGLVGSGEQYF. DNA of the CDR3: TGCGCCAGCAGCCAAGATCCCCCGGGACTAGTCGGTTCTGGCGAGCAGTACTTC.

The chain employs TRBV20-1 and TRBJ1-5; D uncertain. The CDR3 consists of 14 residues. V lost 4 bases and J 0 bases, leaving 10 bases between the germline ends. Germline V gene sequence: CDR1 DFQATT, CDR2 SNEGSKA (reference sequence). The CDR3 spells CSAIGSNSNQPQHF. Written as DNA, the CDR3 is TGCAGTGCTATTGGAAGCAATAGCAATCAGCCCCAGCATTTT.

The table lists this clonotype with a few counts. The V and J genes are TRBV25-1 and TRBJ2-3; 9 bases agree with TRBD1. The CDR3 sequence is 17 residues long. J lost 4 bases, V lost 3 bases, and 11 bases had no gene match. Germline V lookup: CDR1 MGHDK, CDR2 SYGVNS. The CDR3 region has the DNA TGTGCCAGCAGTGACCCAGGGACAGGGAGTATGTCAGATACGCAGTATTTT. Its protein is CASSDPGTGSMSDTQYF.